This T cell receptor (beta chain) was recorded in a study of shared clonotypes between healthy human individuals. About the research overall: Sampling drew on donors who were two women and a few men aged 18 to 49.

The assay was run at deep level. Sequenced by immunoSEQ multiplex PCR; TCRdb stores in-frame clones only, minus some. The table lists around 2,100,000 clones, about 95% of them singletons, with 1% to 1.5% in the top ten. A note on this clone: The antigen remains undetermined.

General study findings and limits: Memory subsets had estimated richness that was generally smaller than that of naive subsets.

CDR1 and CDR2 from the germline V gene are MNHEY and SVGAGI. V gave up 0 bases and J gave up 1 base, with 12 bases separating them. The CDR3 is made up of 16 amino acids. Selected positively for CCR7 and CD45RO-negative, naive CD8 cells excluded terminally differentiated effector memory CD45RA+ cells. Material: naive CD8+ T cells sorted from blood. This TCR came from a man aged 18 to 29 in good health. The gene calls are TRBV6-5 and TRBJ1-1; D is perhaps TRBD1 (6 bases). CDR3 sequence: CASSYSPTGANTEAFF. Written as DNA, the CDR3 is TGTGCCAGCAGTTACTCCCCGACAGGCGCGAACACTGAAGCTTTCTTT.